The next 11 T cell receptor beta chains were all read from a single sample in a study of human T cells and chemical hapten exposure. The time point is: patch test 2, 6 weeks after DPC sensitization. Treatment given: therapeutic diphenylcyclopropenone sensitization with weekly scalp DPC. TCRdb independently ran MiXCR on the RACE reads; one entry per CDR3 protein. The top ten clones hold 2% to 2.5% of a sample with approximately 84,000 distinct CDR3 sequences, roughly 10% of them seen once. The specimen comprised whole blood, sampled in connection with sensitization to the hapten diphenylcyclopropenone (DPC). The receptors were gathered from a woman aged 30 to 39 with alopecia areata. Some clones in this sample may be carry-over from other donors' samples.

In its sample, this clonotype was seen a few times. The junction and the germline gene differ at one end; a read error may be behind it. The chain links TRBV28 to TRBJ2-6; no reliable D call. The CDR3 spans 15 residues. CDR1 is MDHEN, CDR2 SYDVKM, per germline. CDR3 residues: CASSRPGSGTNVLTF. In nucleotides, the CDR3 is TGTGCCAGCAGCCGCCCCGGCTCTGGGACCAACGTCCTGACTTTC.

This clonotype was seen a handful of times. V gene TRBV11-2 combines with J gene TRBJ2-3; 8 bases agree with TRBD1. Germline V gene data show CDR1 as SGHAT and CDR2 as FQNNGV. The J segment lost 0 bases and the V segment lost 5 bases, leaving 4 bases of the junction unmatched. The CDR3 has 15 residues. The CDR3 bases are TGTGCCAGCAGCAACCGGGACAGGAGCACAGATACGCAGTATTTT. Its translation is CASSNRDRSTDTQYF. Variable domain in full (rest from reference TRBV11-2 and TRBJ2-3): EAGVAQSPRYKIIEKRQSVAFWCNPISGHATLYWYQQILGQGPKLLIQFQNNGVVDDSQLPKDRFSAERLKGVDSTLKIQPAKLEDSAVYLCASSNRDRSTDTQYFGPGTRLTVL.

This clonotype showed up just a few times. The V gene is TRBV7-2, the J gene TRBJ2-2; D ambiguous. Germline loops: CDR1 SGHTA, CDR2 FQGNSA. Trimming removed 4 bases from V and 0 bases from J, with 15 bases in between. The length of the CDR3 is 17 residues. This chain's CDR3 is CASSSGLALTNTGELFF. As DNA, the CDR3 is TGTGCCAGCAGCTCTGGTCTGGCCCTTACGAACACCGGGGAGCTGTTTTTT. Variable domain in full (rest from reference TRBV7-2 and TRBJ2-2): GAGVSQSPSNKVTEKGKDVELRCDPISGHTALYWYRQSLGQGLEFLIYFQGNSAPDKSGLPSDRFSAERTGGSVSTLTIQRTQQEDSAVYLCASSSGLALTNTGELFFGEGSRLTVL.

The sample holds a few counts of this clonotype. CDR3 region: CSVGGSPGELFF. The CDR3 DNA reads as TGCAGCGTTGGCGGGAGTCCCGGGGAGCTGTTTTTT. The chain couples TRBV29-1 to TRBJ2-2; 7 bases match TRBD2. J gave up 6 bases and V 4 bases, and 2 bases lay outside the gene matches. Per germline, CDR1 SQVTM and CDR2 ANQGSEA. The CDR3 length is 12 residues.

The CDR3 region has the DNA TGTGCCAGCAGCGTAGAAAATTACAGGAATAGCTACGAGCAGTACTTC. Translation gives CASSVENYRNSYEQYF. J is TRBJ2-7 and V is TRBV2, with D possibly matching TRBD1 (5 bases). CDR1 SNHLY and CDR2 FYNNEI come from the germline V gene. This CDR3 region has 16 residues. Trimming took off 6 bases at V and 3 bases at J, with 21 bases between the two ends.

The chain couples TRBV5-1 to TRBJ2-2, with 9 bases fitting TRBD1. V shed 3 bases, J shed 2 bases, and the junction held 8 bases outside the gene matches. Germline lookup yields CDR1 SGHRS and CDR2 YFSETQ. This CDR3 comprises 17 residues. The CDR3 reads CASSSYRDRENTGELFF. CDR3 DNA sequence: TGCGCCAGCAGCTCCTACCGGGACAGGGAAAACACCGGGGAGCTGTTTTTT. Full variable domain (rest looked up from reference TRBV5-1 and TRBJ2-2): KAGVTQTPRYLIKTRGQQVTLSCSPISGHRSVSWYQQTPGQGLQFLFEYFSETQRNKGNFPGRFSGRQFSNSRSEMNVSTLELGDSALYLCASSSYRDRENTGELFFGEGSRLTVL.

This clonotype was found many times. The chain joins TRBV7-9 to TRBJ2-7, with 7 bases fitting TRBD1. Germline values: CDR1 SEHNR, CDR2 FQNEAQ (reference sequence). The CDR3 is 14 amino acids. V trimming: 4 bases; J trimming: 6 bases; junction bases outside the gene matches: 9. In DNA form, the CDR3 reads TGTGCCAGCAGCTCCCGGGACAGAGTCTTCGAGCAGTACTTC. Residues: CASSSRDRVFEQYF.

This clonotype was seen at least ten times. This chain uses TRBV7-2 with TRBJ1-5, with D hard to call. Per the germline V gene, CDR1 is SGHTA and CDR2 is FQGNSA. V lost 5 bases to trimming and J lost 1 base, with 21 bases between them. The CDR3 loop spans 18 amino acids. The CDR3 protein is CASSPDFGLVVSNQPQHF. For the CDR3, the DNA is TGTGCCAGCAGCCCCGATTTCGGATTGGTAGTGAGCAATCAGCCCCAGCATTTT. Supplemented by reference TRBV7-2 and TRBJ1-5, the full variable domain reads GAGVSQSPSNKVTEKGKDVELRCDPISGHTALYWYRQSLGQGLEFLIYFQGNSAPDKSGLPSDRFSAERTGGSVSTLTIQRTQQEDSAVYLCASSPDFGLVVSNQPQHFGDGTRLSIL.

This clonotype was seen a handful of times. This chain links TRBV27 with TRBJ2-1; a weak D match, TRBD2 (5 bases). The CDR3 loop spans 14 amino acids. Germline assignment: CDR1 MNHEY and CDR2 SMNVEV (reference sequence). V was clipped by 7 bases and J by 8 bases, with 18 bases between them. The CDR3 DNA is TGTGCCAGCACCGGGCTGGGGAGCAGCCATGAGCAGTTCTTC. Its translation is CASTGLGSSHEQFF.

This clonotype appeared many times. The chain carries TRBV24-1 and TRBJ2-6; D possibly corresponds to TRBD1 (5 bases). The germline V gene has CDR1 KGHDR and CDR2 SFDVKD. V shed 9 bases and J shed 0 bases, with 8 bases lying between them. CDR3 size: 14 residues. The CDR3 sequence is CATDSSSGANVLTF. The CDR3 region has the DNA TGTGCCACCGACAGTTCCTCTGGGGCCAACGTCCTGACTTTC.

Turning to this clonotype: The junction departs from the called germline gene at one end, perhaps through a read error. The rearrangement joins TRBV6-1 to TRBJ2-5; TRBD2 is a possible D gene (5 bases). The CDR3 loop spans 12 amino acids. CDR1 is MNHNS, CDR2 SASEGT, per germline. The CDR3 region is CASSAQYQSRGF. The CDR3 DNA sequence: TGTGCCAGCAGTGCCCAATATCAATCCCGGGGCTTC.